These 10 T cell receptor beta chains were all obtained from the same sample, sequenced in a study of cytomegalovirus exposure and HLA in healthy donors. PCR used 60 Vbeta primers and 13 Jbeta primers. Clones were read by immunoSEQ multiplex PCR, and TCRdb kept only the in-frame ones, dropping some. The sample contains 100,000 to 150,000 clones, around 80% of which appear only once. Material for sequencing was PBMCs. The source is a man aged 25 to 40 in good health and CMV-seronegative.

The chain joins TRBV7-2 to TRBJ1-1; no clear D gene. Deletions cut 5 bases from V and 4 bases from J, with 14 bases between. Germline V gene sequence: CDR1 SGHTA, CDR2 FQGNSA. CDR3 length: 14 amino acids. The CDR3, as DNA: TGTGCCAGCAGCCTCTTAGCGGCCGCCACTGAAGCTTTCTTT. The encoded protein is CASSLLAAATEAFF.

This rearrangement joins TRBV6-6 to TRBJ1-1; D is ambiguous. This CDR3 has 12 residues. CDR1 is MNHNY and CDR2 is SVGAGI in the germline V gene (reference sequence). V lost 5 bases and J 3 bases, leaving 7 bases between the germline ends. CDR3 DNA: TGTGCCAGCAGTCGCCCGGACACTGAAGCTTTCTTT. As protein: CASSRPDTEAFF.

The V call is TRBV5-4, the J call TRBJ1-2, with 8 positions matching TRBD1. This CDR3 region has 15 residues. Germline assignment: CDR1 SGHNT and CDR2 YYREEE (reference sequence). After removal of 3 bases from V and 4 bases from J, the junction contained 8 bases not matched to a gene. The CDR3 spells CASSWDRSPSYGYTF. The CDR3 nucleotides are TGTGCCAGCAGCTGGGACAGGTCCCCATCCTATGGCTACACCTTC.

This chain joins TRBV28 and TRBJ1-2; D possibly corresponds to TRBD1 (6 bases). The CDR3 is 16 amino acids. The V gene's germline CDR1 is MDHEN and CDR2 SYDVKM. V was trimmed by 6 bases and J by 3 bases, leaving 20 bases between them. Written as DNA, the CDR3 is TGTGCCAGCAGCGTCCCGGGACAAATGGGGTACTATGGCTACACCTTC. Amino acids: CASSVPGQMGYYGYTF.

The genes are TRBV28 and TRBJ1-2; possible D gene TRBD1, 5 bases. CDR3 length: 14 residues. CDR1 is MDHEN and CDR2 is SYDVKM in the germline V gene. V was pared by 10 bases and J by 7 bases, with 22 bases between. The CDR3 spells CATGTVQGHLGYTF. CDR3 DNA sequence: TGTGCCACCGGCACAGTGCAGGGTCACCTTGGCTACACCTTC.

The CDR3 bases are TGTGCCAGTAGCCCTACAGGGGCCTATAATTCACCCCTCCACTTT. Residues: CASSPTGAYNSPLHF. The chain couples TRBV19 to TRBJ1-6; 7 bases line up with TRBD1. This CDR3 spans 15 amino acids. The germline V gene encodes CDR1 LNHDA and CDR2 SQIVND (reference sequence). The ends lost 6 bases at V and 2 bases at J; junction bases unmatched: 4.

Here the CDR3 reads CASSEAGGVVTEAFF. Here the CDR3 DNA reads TGTGCCAGTAGTGAGGCAGGGGGCGTTGTGACTGAAGCTTTCTTT. The chain couples TRBV19 to TRBJ1-1; 8 positions agree with TRBD1. CDR3 length equals 15 residues. J was trimmed by 5 bases and V by 5 bases; bases with no gene match: 10. Germline V lookup: CDR1 LNHDA, CDR2 SQIVND (reference sequence).

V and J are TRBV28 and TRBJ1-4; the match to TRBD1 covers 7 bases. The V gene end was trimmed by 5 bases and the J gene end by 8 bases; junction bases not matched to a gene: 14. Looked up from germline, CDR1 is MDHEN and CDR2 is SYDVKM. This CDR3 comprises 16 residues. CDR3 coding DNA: TGTGCCAGCAGTCCTCCCGGGAGGGGGCTTGACGAAAAACTGTTTTTT. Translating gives CASSPPGRGLDEKLFF. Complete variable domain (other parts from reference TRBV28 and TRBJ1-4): DVKVTQSSRYLVKRTGEKVFLECVQDMDHENMFWYRQDPGLGLRLIYFSYDVKMKEKGDIPEGYSVSREKKERFSLILESASTNQTSMYLCASSPPGRGLDEKLFFGSGTQLSVL.

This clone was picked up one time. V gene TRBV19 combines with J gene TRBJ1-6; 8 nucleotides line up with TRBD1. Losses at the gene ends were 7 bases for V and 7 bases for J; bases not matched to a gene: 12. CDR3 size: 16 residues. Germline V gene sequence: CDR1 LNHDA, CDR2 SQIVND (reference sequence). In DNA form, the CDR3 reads TGTGCCAGTACCGAACAGGGCCAGGGGGCGAATTCACCCCTCCACTTT. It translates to CASTEQGQGANSPLHF.

CDR3 sequence: CASSGPGRNEQFF. CDR3 DNA sequence: TGTGCCAGCAGTGGTCCAGGGAGGAATGAGCAGTTCTTC. The chain recombines TRBV6-1 with TRBJ2-1; perhaps TRBD2 as D (6 bases). The V and J ends lost 4 bases and 7 bases respectively, with 11 bases between them. CDR3 length: 13 amino acids. From germline, CDR1 is MNHNS and CDR2 SASEGT.